The entry below gives a single TCR beta chain sequence along with its context. Its matching antigen is unknown. The primer mix had 60 Vbeta and 13 Jbeta primers. Under the authors' procedure: Later analysis identified tens of millions of unique TCR beta chains, roughly 11 million shared. TCRdb's table, derived via immunoSEQ multiplex PCR, lists solely in-frame clones and lacks some. Clonal size and the V and J genes are those of that table, whereas D and trimming came from the DNA. The sample shows over 95,000 clones, over 55% of them seen only once. The sample comes from a study of cytomegalovirus exposure and HLA in healthy donors. Trimming left V 1 base short and J 8 bases short, with 7 bases between. Germline CDR1 is SGHTA and CDR2 is FQGNSA. The CDR3 has 12 residues. General observations from the study: Under in vitro conditions, a few CMV-associated chains were confirmed as specific for CMV antigens. TCR beta V segments were, for the most part, productive about 87% or about 30% of the time in an earlier analysis.

This chain connects TRBV7-2 to TRBJ2-3, with D perhaps TRBD2 (5 bases). The source is a man between 18 and 35 years old in good health and CMV-seropositive. Specimen: PBMCs. This CDR3 reads CASSLDGGTQYF. For the CDR3, the DNA is TGTGCCAGCAGCTTAGATGGAGGTACGCAGTATTTT.